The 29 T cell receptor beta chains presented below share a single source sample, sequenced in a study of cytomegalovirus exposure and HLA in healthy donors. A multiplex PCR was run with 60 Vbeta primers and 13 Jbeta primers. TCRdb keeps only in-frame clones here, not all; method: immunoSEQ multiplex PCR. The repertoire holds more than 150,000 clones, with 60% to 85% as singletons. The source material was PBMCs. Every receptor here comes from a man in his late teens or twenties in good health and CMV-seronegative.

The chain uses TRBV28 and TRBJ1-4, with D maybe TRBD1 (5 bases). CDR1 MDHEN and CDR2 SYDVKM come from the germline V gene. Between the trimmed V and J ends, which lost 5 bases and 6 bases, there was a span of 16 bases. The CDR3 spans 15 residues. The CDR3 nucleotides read TGTGCCAGCAGTCTTGGGGGAGGGGATGATGAAAAACTGTTTTTT. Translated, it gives CASSLGGGDDEKLFF.

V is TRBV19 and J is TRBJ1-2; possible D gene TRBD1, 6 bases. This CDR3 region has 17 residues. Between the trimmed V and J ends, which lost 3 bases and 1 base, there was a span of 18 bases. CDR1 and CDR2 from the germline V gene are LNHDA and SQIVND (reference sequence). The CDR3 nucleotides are TGTGCCAGTAGTATCGGGGACACACCGTTGGGTAACTATGGCTACACCTTC. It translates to CASSIGDTPLGNYGYTF.

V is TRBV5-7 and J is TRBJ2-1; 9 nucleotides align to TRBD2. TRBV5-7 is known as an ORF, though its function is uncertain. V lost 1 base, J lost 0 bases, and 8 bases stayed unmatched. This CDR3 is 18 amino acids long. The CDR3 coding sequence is TGTGCCAGCAGCTTGAATGAGGGTAGCGGGAGCTCCTACAATGAGCAGTTCTTC. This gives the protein CASSLNEGSGSSYNEQFF.

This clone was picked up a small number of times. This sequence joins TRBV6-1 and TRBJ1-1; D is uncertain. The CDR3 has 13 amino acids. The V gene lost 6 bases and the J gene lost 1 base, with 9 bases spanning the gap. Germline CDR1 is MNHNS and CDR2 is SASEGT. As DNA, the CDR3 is TGTGCCAGCAGCCGGACTTCGAACACTGAAGCTTTCTTT. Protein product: CASSRTSNTEAFF.

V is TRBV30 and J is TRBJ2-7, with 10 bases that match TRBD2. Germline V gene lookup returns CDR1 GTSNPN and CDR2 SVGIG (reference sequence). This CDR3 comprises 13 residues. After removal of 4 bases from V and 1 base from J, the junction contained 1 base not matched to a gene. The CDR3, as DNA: TGTGCCTGGACTAGCGGGAGTTCCTACGAGCAGTACTTC. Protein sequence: CAWTSGSSYEQYF. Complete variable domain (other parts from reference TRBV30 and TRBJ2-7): SQTIHQWPATLVQPVGSPLSLECTVEGTSNPNLYWYRQAAGRGLQLLFYSVGIGQISSEVPQNLSASRPQDRQFILSSKKLLLSDSGFYLCAWTSGSSYEQYFGPGTRLTVT.

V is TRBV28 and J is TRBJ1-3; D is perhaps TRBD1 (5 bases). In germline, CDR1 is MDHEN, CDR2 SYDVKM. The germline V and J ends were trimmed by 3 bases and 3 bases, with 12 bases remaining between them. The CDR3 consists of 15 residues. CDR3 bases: TGTGCCAGCAGTTTGGAGGGGATGATTGGAAACACCATATATTTT. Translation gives CASSLEGMIGNTIYF. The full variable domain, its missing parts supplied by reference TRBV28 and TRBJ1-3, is DVKVTQSSRYLVKRTGEKVFLECVQDMDHENMFWYRQDPGLGLRLIYFSYDVKMKEKGDIPEGYSVSREKKERFSLILESASTNQTSMYLCASSLEGMIGNTIYFGEGSWLTVV.

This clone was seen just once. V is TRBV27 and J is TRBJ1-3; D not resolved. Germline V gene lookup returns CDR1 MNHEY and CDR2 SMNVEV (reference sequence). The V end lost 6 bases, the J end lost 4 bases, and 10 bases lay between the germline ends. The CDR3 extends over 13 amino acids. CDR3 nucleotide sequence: TGTGCCAGCAGGCGGTTTGGGGGAAACACCATATATTTT. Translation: CASRRFGGNTIYF.

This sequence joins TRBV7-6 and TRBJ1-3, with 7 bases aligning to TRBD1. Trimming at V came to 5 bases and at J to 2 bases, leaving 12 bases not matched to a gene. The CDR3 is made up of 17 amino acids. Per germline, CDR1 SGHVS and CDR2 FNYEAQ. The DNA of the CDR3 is TGTGCCAGCAGCCCGAATCGGGGGCAGGGGGCTGGAAACACCATATATTTT. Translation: CASSPNRGQGAGNTIYF.

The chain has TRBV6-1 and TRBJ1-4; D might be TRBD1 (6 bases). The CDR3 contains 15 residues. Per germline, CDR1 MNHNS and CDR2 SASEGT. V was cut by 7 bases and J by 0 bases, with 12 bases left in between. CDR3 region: CASTTRGATNEKLFF. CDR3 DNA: TGTGCCAGCACCACCAGGGGTGCAACTAATGAAAAACTGTTTTTT.

This chain's CDR3 is CASSLEGYGYTF. The CDR3 region has the DNA TGTGCCAGCAGCCTCGAGGGCTATGGCTACACCTTC. The J gene is TRBJ1-2, the V gene TRBV7-9; the D is unclear. Germline values: CDR1 SEHNR, CDR2 FQNEAQ (reference sequence). V was pared by 5 bases and J by 4 bases, with 8 bases between. This CDR3 region has 12 residues.

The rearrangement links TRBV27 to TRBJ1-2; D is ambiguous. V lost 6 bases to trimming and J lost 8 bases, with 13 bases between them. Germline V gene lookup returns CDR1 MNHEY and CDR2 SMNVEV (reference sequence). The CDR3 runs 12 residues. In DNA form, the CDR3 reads TGTGCCAGCAGCCCCCCCGGTAAAGGCTACACCTTC. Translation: CASSPPGKGYTF.

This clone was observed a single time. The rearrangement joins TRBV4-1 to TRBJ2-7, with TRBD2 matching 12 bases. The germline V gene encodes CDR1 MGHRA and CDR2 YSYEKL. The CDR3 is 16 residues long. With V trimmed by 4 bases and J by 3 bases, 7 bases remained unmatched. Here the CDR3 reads CASSPRTTSGGYEQYF. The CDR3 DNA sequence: TGCGCCAGCAGCCCCCGAACGACTAGCGGGGGCTACGAGCAGTACTTC.

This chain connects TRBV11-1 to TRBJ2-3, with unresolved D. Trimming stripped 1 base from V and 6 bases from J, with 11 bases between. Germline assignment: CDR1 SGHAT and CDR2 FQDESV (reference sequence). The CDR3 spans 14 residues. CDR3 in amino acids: CASSLVILTDTQYF. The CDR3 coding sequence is TGTGCCAGCAGCTTAGTCATACTCACGGATACGCAGTATTTT.

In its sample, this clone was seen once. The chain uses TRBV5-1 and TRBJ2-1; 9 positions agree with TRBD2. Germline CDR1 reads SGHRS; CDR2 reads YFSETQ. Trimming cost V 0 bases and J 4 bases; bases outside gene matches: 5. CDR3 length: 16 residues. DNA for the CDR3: TGCGCCAGCAGCTTGGGACTAGCGGCACTATACAATGAGCAGTTCTTC. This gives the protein CASSLGLAALYNEQFF. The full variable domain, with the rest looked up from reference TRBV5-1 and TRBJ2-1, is KAGVTQTPRYLIKTRGQQVTLSCSPISGHRSVSWYQQTPGQGLQFLFEYFSETQRNKGNFPGRFSGRQFSNSRSEMNVSTLELGDSALYLCASSLGLAALYNEQFFGPGTRLTVL.

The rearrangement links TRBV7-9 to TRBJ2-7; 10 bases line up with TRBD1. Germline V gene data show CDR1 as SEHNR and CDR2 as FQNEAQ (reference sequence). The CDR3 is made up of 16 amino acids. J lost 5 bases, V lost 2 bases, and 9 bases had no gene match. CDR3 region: CASSLWTRDRGHEQYF. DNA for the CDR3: TGTGCCAGCAGCTTATGGACGCGGGACAGGGGCCACGAGCAGTACTTC. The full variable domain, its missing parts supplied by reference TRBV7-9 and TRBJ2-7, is DTGVSQNPRHKITKRGQNVTFRCDPISEHNRLYWYRQTLGQGPEFLTYFQNEAQLEKSRLLSDRFSAERPKGSFSTLEIQRTEQGDSAMYLCASSLWTRDRGHEQYFGPGTRLTVT.

DNA of the CDR3: TGCGCCAGCAGCTCGGCGGGGGGCCGTAGCACAGATACGCAGTATTTT. It specifies CASSSAGGRSTDTQYF. The chain uses TRBV5-1 and TRBJ2-3; 8 positions agree with TRBD2. Germline lookup yields CDR1 SGHRS and CDR2 YFSETQ. Unmatched junction bases numbered 6, after V lost 3 bases and J lost 0 bases. The CDR3 is 16 amino acids.

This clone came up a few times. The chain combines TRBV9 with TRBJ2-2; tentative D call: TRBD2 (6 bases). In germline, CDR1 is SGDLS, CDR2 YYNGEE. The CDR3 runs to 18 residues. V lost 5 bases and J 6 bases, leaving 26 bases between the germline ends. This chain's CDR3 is CASRHNPGYGGEPGELFF. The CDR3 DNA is TGTGCCAGCAGACACAATCCCGGCTACGGCGGGGAACCCGGGGAGCTGTTTTTT.

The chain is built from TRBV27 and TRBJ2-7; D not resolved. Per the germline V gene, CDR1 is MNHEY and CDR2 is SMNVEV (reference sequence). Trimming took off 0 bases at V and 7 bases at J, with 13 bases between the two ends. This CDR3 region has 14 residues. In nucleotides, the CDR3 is TGTGCCAGCAGTTTATCCGGGTTTTATGTGGAGCAGTACTTC. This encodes CASSLSGFYVEQYF.

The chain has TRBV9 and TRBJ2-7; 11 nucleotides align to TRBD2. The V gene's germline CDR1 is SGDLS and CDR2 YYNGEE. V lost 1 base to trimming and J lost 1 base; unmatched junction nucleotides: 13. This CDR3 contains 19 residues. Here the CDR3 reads CASSVPKFRLAGTSYEQYF. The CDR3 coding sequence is TGTGCCAGCAGCGTACCCAAATTCAGACTAGCGGGGACATCCTACGAGCAGTACTTC.

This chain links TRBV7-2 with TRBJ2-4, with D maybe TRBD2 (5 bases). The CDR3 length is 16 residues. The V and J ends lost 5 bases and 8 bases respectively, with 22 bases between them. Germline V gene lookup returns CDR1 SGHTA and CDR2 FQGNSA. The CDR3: CASSPSASPLGDIQYF. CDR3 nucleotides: TGTGCCAGCAGCCCCTCGGCCTCTCCCCTCGGGGACATTCAGTACTTC.

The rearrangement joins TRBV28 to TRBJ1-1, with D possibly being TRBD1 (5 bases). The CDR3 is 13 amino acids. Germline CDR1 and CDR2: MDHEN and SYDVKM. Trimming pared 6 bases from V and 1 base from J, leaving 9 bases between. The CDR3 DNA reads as TGTGCCAGCAGCGACAGTAGGAACACTGAAGCTTTCTTT. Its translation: CASSDSRNTEAFF.

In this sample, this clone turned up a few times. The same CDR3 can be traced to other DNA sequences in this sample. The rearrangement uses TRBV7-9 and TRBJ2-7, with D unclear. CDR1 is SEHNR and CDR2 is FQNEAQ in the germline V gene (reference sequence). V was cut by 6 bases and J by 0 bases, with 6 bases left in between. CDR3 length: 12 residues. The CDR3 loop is CASSSSSYEQYF. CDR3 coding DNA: TGTGCCAGCAGTTCGAGCTCCTACGAGCAGTACTTC.

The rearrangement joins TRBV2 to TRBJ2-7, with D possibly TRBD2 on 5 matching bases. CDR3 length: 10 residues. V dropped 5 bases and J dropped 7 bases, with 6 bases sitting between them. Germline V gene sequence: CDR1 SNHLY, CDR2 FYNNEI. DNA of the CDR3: TGTGCCAGCAGTCCGGGAGAGCAGTACTTC. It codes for CASSPGEQYF.

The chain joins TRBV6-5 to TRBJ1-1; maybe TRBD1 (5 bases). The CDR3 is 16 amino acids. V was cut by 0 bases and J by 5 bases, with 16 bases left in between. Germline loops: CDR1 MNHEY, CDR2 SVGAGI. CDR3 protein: CASSYSYGGGGTEAFF. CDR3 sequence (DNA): TGTGCCAGCAGTTACTCTTACGGGGGGGGTGGAACTGAAGCTTTCTTT.

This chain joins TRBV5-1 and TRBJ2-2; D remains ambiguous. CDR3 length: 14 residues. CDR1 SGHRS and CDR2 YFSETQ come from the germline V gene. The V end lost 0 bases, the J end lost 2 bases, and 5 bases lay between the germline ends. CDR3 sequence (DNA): TGCGCCAGCAGCTTGGAGAGCAACACCGGGGAGCTGTTTTTT. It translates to CASSLESNTGELFF.

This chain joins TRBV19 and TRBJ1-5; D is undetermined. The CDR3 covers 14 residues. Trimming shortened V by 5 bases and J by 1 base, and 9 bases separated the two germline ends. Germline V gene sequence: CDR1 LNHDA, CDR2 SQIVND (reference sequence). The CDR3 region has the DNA TGTGCCAGTAGTTCGGGGATGAGCAATCAGCCCCAGCATTTT. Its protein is CASSSGMSNQPQHF.

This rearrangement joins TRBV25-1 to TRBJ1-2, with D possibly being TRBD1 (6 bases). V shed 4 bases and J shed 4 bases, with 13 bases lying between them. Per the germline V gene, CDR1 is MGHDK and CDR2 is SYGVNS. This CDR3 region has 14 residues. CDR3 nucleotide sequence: TGTGCCAGCAGTGGAAGTTACAGGGCCTATGGCTACACCTTC. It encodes CASSGSYRAYGYTF.

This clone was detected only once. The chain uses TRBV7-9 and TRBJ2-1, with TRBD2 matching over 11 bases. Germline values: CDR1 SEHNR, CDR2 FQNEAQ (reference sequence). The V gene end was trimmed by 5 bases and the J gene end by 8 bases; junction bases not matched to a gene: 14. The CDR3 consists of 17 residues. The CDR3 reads CASSHPTSGAMSDEQFF. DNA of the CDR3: TGTGCCAGCAGCCATCCGACTAGCGGGGCTATGAGCGATGAGCAGTTCTTC.

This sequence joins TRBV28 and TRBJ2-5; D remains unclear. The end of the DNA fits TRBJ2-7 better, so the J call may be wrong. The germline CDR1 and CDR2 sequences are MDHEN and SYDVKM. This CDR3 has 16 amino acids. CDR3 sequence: CASSLSPLFTDYEQYF. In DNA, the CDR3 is TGTGCCAGCAGTTTATCCCCCCTATTTACTGACTACGAGCAGTACTTC.